The T cell receptor beta chain described here comes from a study of blood T cell repertoires in COVID-19. Source study methods: Using reference gene primer amplification, nucleated cell counts were estimated. Profiling relied on immunoSEQ multiplex PCR, and the TCRdb table lists in-frame clones only, not all of them. Clone size and the V and J calls come from that table; the DNA yielded D and trimming. The top ten clones hold about 6.7% of a sample with nearly 350,000 clones, about nine tenths of them seen once. The sample consisted of peripheral blood. The TCR sequence derives from a woman aged 70-85 years with COVID-19, enrolled during active disease.

CDR3: CASSIRRQGGFDNQPQHF. The CDR3 nucleotides read TGTGCCAGTAGTATCCGGAGGCAGGGGGGCTTTGACAATCAGCCCCAGCATTTT. The J gene is TRBJ1-5, the V gene TRBV19; 7 nucleotides agree with TRBD1. Losses at the gene ends were 3 bases for V and 3 bases for J; bases not matched to a gene: 14. The CDR3 has 18 residues. Per the germline V gene, CDR1 is LNHDA and CDR2 is SQIVND (reference sequence).